Listed below are T cell receptor beta chains from one sample, sequenced in a study of PD-1 blockade in classical Hodgkin lymphoma. The table came from immunoSEQ multiplex PCR; TCRdb's copy has only in-frame clones and leaves some out. In the table there are 20,000 or so clones, around 73% of which are singletons. The source material was peripheral blood mononuclear cells (PBMCs), sampled before the second cycle of nivolumab. The origin of the receptors is a human donor with classical Hodgkin lymphoma. The CDR3 runs from the conserved cysteine through the conserved F or W. The order of the fields is V gene, J gene, D gene, clone size, CDR3 protein, CDR3 DNA. The D gene is left open where the match is weak. Clone size is stated in some rows and not others, as once, few, many or a class when expanded.

v_call: TRBV10-3
j_call: TRBJ2-3
d_call: .
clone_size: .
cdr3_aa: CAISESMVLGADTQYF
cdr3_nt: TGTGCCATCAGTGAGTCGATGGTTTTAGGGGCAGATACGCAGTATTTT

v_call: TRBV27
j_call: TRBJ2-3
d_call: TRBD1
clone_size: .
cdr3_aa: CASSLGWDRVSDTQYF
cdr3_nt: TGTGCCAGCAGTTTAGGTTGGGACAGGGTTTCGGATACGCAGTATTTT

v_call: TRBV28
j_call: TRBJ2-7
d_call: TRBD2
clone_size: .
cdr3_aa: CASRPPGTNYEQYF
cdr3_nt: TGTGCCAGCAGACCGCCTGGGACTAACTACGAGCAGTACTTC

v_call: TRBV5-1
j_call: TRBJ2-2
d_call: TRBD2
clone_size: once
cdr3_aa: CASSPGLASAGELFF
cdr3_nt: TGCGCCAGCAGCCCCGGACTAGCCTCCGCCGGGGAGCTGTTTTTT

v_call: TRBV9
j_call: TRBJ2-3
d_call: .
clone_size: .
cdr3_aa: CASSVDPAPGAVTQYF
cdr3_nt: TGTGCCAGCAGCGTAGACCCTGCTCCGGGTGCAGTTACGCAGTATTTT

v_call: TRBV18
j_call: TRBJ1-5
d_call: .
clone_size: .
cdr3_aa: CASSRTENSNQPQHF
cdr3_nt: TGTGCCAGCTCCCGGACCGAGAACAGCAATCAGCCCCAGCATTTT

v_call: TRBV7-2
j_call: TRBJ2-5
d_call: TRBD2
clone_size: .
cdr3_aa: CASSLPGLAGVETQYF
cdr3_nt: TGTGCCAGCAGCTTACCCGGACTAGCGGGAGTTGAGACCCAGTACTTC

v_call: TRBV30
j_call: TRBJ2-3
d_call: TRBD2
clone_size: .
cdr3_aa: CAWSVAGGTDTQYF
cdr3_nt: TGTGCCTGGAGTGTAGCGGGAGGGACAGATACGCAGTATTTT

v_call: TRBV10-1
j_call: TRBJ2-5
d_call: TRBD2
clone_size: .
cdr3_aa: CASSEIASGRKETQYF
cdr3_nt: TGCGCCAGCAGTGAGATCGCTAGCGGGAGAAAAGAGACCCAGTACTTC

v_call: TRBV19
j_call: TRBJ2-5
d_call: .
clone_size: .
cdr3_aa: CASSRGSSETQYF
cdr3_nt: TGTGCCAGTAGTAGGGGGAGTTCCGAGACCCAGTACTTC

v_call: TRBV10-2
j_call: TRBJ2-1
d_call: TRBD2
clone_size: .
cdr3_aa: CASSDFGGTSGPLSSYNEQFF
cdr3_nt: TGCGCCAGCAGTGATTTTGGAGGGACTAGCGGTCCCCTGAGCTCCTACAATGAGCAGTTCTTC

v_call: TRBV15
j_call: TRBJ1-1
d_call: .
clone_size: few
cdr3_aa: CATSRVGGGRPEAFF
cdr3_nt: TGTGCCACCAGCAGAGTGGGGGGTGGTAGGCCTGAAGCTTTCTTT

v_call: TRBV7-8
j_call: TRBJ1-5
d_call: .
clone_size: few
cdr3_aa: CASSWGPSDQPQHF
cdr3_nt: TGTGCCAGCAGCTGGGGACCCTCGGATCAGCCCCAGCATTTT

v_call: TRBV12-5
j_call: TRBJ2-1
d_call: TRBD1
clone_size: .
cdr3_aa: CASVTAMGQGLYNEQFF
cdr3_nt: TGTGCTAGTGTTACTGCCATGGGACAGGGGCTCTACAATGAGCAGTTCTTC

v_call: TRBV2
j_call: TRBJ2-1
d_call: TRBD2
clone_size: few
cdr3_aa: CASSSPAGGSGEQFF
cdr3_nt: TGTGCCAGCAGTAGTCCGGCGGGAGGGAGCGGTGAGCAGTTCTTC

v_call: TRBV28
j_call: TRBJ1-5
d_call: .
clone_size: once
cdr3_aa: CASSLGGTGFIQPQHF
cdr3_nt: TGTGCCAGCAGTTTAGGGGGAACAGGATTCATTCAGCCCCAGCATTTT

v_call: TRBV6-5
j_call: TRBJ2-7
d_call: .
clone_size: .
cdr3_aa: CASSYSGTDPHEQYF
cdr3_nt: TGTGCCAGCAGTTACTCGGGGACGGATCCCCACGAGCAGTACTTC

v_call: TRBV6-1
j_call: TRBJ1-5
d_call: .
clone_size: once
cdr3_aa: CASSDGTQVNQPQHF
cdr3_nt: TGTGCCAGCAGCGACGGGACTCAAGTCAATCAGCCCCAGCATTTT

v_call: TRBV18
j_call: TRBJ1-1
d_call: .
clone_size: .
cdr3_aa: CASSPVRVEAFF
cdr3_nt: TGTGCCAGCTCACCGGTAAGGGTTGAAGCTTTCTTT

v_call: TRBV6-6
j_call: TRBJ2-5
d_call: TRBD2
clone_size: .
cdr3_aa: CASSYLAGETQYF
cdr3_nt: TGTGCCAGCAGTTACTTAGCGGGAGAGACCCAGTACTTC